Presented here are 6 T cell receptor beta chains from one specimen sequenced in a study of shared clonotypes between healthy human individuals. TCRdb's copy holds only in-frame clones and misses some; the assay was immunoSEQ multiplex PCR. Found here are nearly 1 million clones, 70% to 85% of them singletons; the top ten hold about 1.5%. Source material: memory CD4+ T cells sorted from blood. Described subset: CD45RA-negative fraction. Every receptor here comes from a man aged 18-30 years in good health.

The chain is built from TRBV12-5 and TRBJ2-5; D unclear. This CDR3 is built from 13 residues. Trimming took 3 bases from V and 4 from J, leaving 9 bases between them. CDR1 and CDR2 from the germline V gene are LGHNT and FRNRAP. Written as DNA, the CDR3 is TGTGCTAGTGGTTTTTTTGGCGGAGAGACCCAGTACTTC. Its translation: CASGFFGGETQYF.

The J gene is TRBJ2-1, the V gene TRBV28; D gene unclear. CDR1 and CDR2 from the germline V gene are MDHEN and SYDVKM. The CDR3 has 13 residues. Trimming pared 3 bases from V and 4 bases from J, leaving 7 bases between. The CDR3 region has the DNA TGTGCCAGCAGTTTGGCCCGGTACAATGAGCAGTTCTTC. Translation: CASSLARYNEQFF.

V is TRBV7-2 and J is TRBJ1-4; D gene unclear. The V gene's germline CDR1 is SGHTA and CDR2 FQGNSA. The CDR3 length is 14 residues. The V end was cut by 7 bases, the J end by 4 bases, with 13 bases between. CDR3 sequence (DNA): TGTGCCAGCAAACCCGGGCAAAATAATGAAAAACTGTTTTTT. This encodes CASKPGQNNEKLFF.

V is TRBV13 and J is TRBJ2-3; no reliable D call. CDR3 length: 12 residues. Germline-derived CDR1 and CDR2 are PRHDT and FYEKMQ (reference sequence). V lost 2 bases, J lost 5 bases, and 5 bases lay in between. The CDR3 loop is CASSLIGDTQYF. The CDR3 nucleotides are TGTGCCAGCAGCTTAATTGGAGATACGCAGTATTTT. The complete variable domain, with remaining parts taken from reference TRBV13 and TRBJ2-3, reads AAGVIQSPRHLIKEKRETATLKCYPIPRHDTVYWYQQGPGQDPQFLISFYEKMQSDKGSIPDRFSAQQFSDYHSELNMSSLELGDSALYFCASSLIGDTQYFGPGTRLTVL.

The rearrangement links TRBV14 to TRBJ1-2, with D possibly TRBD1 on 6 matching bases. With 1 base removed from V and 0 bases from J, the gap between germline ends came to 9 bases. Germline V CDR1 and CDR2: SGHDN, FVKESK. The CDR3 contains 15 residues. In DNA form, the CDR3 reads TGTGCCAGCAGCCAAGTACAGGGAGCTAACTATGGCTACACCTTC. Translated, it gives CASSQVQGANYGYTF. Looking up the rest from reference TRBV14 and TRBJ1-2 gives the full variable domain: EAGVTQFPSHSVIEKGQTVTLRCDPISGHDNLYWYRRVMGKEIKFLLHFVKESKQDESGMPNNRFLAERTGGTYSTLKVQPAELEDSGVYFCASSQVQGANYGYTFGSGTRLTVV.

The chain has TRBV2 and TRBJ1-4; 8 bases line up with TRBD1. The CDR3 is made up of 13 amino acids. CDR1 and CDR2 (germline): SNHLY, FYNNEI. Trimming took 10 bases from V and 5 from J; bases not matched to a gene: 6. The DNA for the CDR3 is TGTGCCACCGGACAGGGCGAAAATGAAAAACTGTTTTTT. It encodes CATGQGENEKLFF.